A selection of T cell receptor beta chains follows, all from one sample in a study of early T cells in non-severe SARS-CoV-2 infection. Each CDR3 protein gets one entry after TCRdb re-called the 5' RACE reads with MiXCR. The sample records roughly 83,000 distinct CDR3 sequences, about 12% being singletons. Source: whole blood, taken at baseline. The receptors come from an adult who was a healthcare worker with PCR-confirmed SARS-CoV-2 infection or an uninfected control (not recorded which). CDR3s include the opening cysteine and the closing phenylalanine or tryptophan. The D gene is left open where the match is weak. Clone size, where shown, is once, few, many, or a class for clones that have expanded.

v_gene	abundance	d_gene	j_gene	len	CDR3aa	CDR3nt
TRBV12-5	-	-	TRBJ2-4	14	CASGPGRAKNIQYF	TGTGCTAGTGGCCCAGGCAGGGCCAAAAACATTCAGTACTTC
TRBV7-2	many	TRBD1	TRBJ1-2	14	CASSFETGTGGYTF	TGTGCCAGCAGCTTCGAGACGGGGACAGGCGGCTACACCTTC
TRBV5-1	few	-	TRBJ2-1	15	CASSLPPVEGNEQFF	TGCGCCAGCAGCTTGCCCCCGGTAGAGGGGAATGAGCAGTTCTTC
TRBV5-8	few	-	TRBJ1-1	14	CASSRRGMNTEAFF	TGTGCCAGCAGCAGGAGGGGGATGAACACTGAAGCTTTCTTT
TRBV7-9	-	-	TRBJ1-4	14	CASSSGPEDEKLFF	TGTGCCAGCAGCTCGGGTCCAGAGGATGAAAAACTGTTTTTT
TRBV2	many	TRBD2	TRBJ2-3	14	CAIILASSTDTQYF	TGTGCCATCATACTAGCGAGCAGCACAGATACGCAGTATTTT
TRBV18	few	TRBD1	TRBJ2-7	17	CASSSPQGTGSPYEQYF	TGTGCCAGCTCATCTCCACAGGGGACAGGATCACCCTACGAGCAGTACTTC
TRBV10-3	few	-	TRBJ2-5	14	CAISGQRAQETQYF	TGTGCCATCAGTGGACAGAGAGCTCAAGAGACCCAGTACTTC
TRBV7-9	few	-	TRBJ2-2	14	CASSLAGATGELFF	TGTGCCAGCAGCTTAGCGGGGGCTACCGGGGAGCTGTTTTTT
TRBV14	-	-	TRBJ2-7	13	CASSQATPYEQYF	TGTGCCAGCAGCCAAGCGACCCCGTACGAGCAGTACTTC
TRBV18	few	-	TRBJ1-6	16	CASSPGGGETNSPLHF	TGTGCCAGCTCACCAGGCGGGGGCGAGACGAATTCACCCCTCCACTTT
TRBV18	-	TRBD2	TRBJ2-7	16	CASSLLPGAGKYEQYF	TGTGCCAGCTCACTGCTCCCGGGAGCGGGGAAATACGAGCAGTACTTC
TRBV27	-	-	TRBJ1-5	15	CASSNGGLYNQPQHF	TGTGCCAGCAGCAATGGGGGGCTTTACAATCAGCCCCAGCATTTT
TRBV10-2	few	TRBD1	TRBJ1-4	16	CASREPNRGRAEKLFF	TGCGCCAGCAGGGAACCCAACAGGGGACGGGCTGAAAAACTGTTTTTT
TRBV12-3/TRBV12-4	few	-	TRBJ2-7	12	CASSLMGYEQYF	TGTGCCAGCAGTTTAATGGGGTACGAGCAGTACTTC
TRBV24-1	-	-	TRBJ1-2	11	CATSEGAHYTF	TGTGCCACCAGTGAAGGGGCACACTACACCTTC
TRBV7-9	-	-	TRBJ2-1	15	CASRPRDSSYNEQFF	TGTGCCAGCAGGCCCCGGGATAGCTCCTACAATGAGCAGTTCTTC
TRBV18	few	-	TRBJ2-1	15	CASCPSRGMGNEQFF	TGTGCCAGCTGTCCCAGCAGGGGAATGGGCAATGAGCAGTTCTTC